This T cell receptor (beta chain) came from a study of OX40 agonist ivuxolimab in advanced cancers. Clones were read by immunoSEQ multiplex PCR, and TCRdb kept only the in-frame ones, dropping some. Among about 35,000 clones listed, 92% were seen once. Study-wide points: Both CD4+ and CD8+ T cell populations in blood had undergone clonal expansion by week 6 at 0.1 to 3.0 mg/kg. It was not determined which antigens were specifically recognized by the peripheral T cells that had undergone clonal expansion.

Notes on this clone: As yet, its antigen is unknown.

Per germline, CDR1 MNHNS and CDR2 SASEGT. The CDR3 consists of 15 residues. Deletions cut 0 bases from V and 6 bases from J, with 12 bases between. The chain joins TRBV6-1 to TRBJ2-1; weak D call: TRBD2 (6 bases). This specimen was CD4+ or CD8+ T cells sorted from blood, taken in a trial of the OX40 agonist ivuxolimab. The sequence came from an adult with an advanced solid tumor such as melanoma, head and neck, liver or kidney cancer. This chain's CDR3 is CASSEAPDGGNEQFF. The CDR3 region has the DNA TGTGCCAGCAGTGAAGCCCCAGACGGGGGCAATGAGCAGTTCTTC.